These 15 T cell receptor beta chains were all obtained from the same sample, sequenced in a study of blood T cell repertoires in COVID-19. TCRdb's table, derived via immunoSEQ multiplex PCR, lists solely in-frame clones and lacks some. The sample yields roughly 49,000 clones, 90% to 95% seen once. Sequenced material: peripheral blood. Receptors were obtained from a woman aged 80 or over with acute or convalescent COVID-19.

The chain carries TRBV4-1 and TRBJ2-3, with TRBD2 identical over 7 bases. With V trimmed by 3 bases and J by 2 bases, 14 bases remained unmatched. This CDR3 has 18 residues. Germline loops: CDR1 MGHRA, CDR2 YSYEKL. The CDR3 nucleotides are TGCGCCAGCAGCCAGAGGGTATTAGCGGGCAAGGCCACAGATACGCAGTATTTT. Translated, it gives CASSQRVLAGKATDTQYF.

The chain has TRBV6-5 and TRBJ1-5; D is possibly TRBD1 (6 bases). This CDR3 has 14 residues. Germline V lookup: CDR1 MNHEY, CDR2 SVGAGI. V was trimmed by 5 bases and J by 1 base, leaving 9 bases between them. CDR3 DNA: TGTGCCAGCAGTAGGACAGCCAGCAATCAGCCCCAGCATTTT. Protein sequence: CASSRTASNQPQHF.

This chain joins TRBV30 and TRBJ1-5; tentatively, D is TRBD1 (5 bases). CDR3 length: 15 residues. The germline CDR1 and CDR2 sequences are GTSNPN and SVGIG (reference sequence). V lost 0 bases and J 6 bases, leaving 15 bases between the germline ends. CDR3 sequence: CAWSVRGQGPQPQHF. The DNA for the CDR3 is TGTGCCTGGAGTGTACGAGGTCAGGGCCCTCAGCCCCAGCATTTT.

The CDR3 here is CAISESFRGGGYTF. The CDR3 DNA reads as TGTGCCATCAGTGAGTCGTTCAGGGGTGGCGGCTACACCTTC. The chain joins TRBV10-3 to TRBJ1-2, with D tentatively TRBD1 (6 bases). Germline CDR1 is ENHRY and CDR2 is SYGVKD. The germline V and J ends were trimmed by 0 bases and 8 bases, with 13 bases remaining between them. The CDR3 spans 14 residues.

The chain carries TRBV5-1 and TRBJ2-7; 9 bases match TRBD2. J was trimmed by 2 bases and V by 5 bases; bases with no gene match: 8. The CDR3 loop spans 15 amino acids. The germline V gene has CDR1 SGHRS and CDR2 YFSETQ. The CDR3 here is CASSNLAGLTYEQYF. The CDR3 nucleotides are TGCGCCAGCAGTAACCTAGCGGGATTAACCTACGAGCAGTACTTC.

This clone was counted between two and nine times. The chain links TRBV7-9 to TRBJ1-4; D perhaps matches TRBD1 (6 bases). In germline, CDR1 is SEHNR, CDR2 FQNEAQ (reference sequence). V gave up 2 bases and J gave up 0 bases, with 13 bases separating them. The CDR3 contains 17 residues. CDR3 sequence reads: CASSLPPWDTTNEKLFF. In DNA form, the CDR3 reads TGTGCCAGCAGCTTACCCCCTTGGGACACAACTAATGAAAAACTGTTTTTT.

This clone was counted once. Here the CDR3 reads CATSEFSGRTFANTGELFF. CDR3 coding DNA: TGTGCCACCAGTGAATTTAGCGGGAGAACGTTCGCGAACACCGGGGAGCTGTTTTTT. The V and J genes are TRBV24-1 and TRBJ2-2, with 9 bases aligning to TRBD2. After removal of 4 bases from V and 0 bases from J, the junction contained 11 bases not matched to a gene. The CDR3 has 19 amino acids. CDR1 and CDR2 (germline): KGHDR, SFDVKD.

The table lists this clone with a count of one. V and J are TRBV5-1 and TRBJ1-4; 11 nucleotides align to TRBD1. Germline V gives CDR1 SGHRS, CDR2 YFSETQ. CDR3 length: 15 amino acids. Unmatched junction bases numbered 3, after V lost 8 bases and J lost 0 bases. In nucleotides, the CDR3 is TGCGCCAGTAAGGGACAGGGGGCAACTAATGAAAAACTGTTTTTT. Translation gives CASKGQGATNEKLFF.

The rearrangement links TRBV6-2 or TRBV6-3 to TRBJ2-4; D might be TRBD1 (6 bases). CDR1 MNHEY and CDR2 SVGEGT come from the germline V gene. V lost 2 bases and J 2 bases, leaving 13 bases between the germline ends. This CDR3 contains 16 residues. The CDR3 DNA reads as TGTGCCAGCAGTTACCCGCCCACAGGGACCAAAAACATTCAGTACTTC. Protein sequence: CASSYPPTGTKNIQYF.

The chain recombines TRBV2 with TRBJ2-7; weak D call: TRBD1 (6 bases). The V and J ends lost 4 bases and 2 bases respectively, with 6 bases between them. CDR3 length: 12 amino acids. CDR1 is SNHLY and CDR2 is FYNNEI in the germline V gene. The CDR3, as DNA: TGTGCCAGCAGTGGGGACACCTACGAGCAGTACTTC. Residues: CASSGDTYEQYF.

This chain links TRBV5-1 with TRBJ2-5; possible D gene TRBD2, 6 bases. The CDR3 is 14 amino acids. The V gene lost 4 bases and the J gene lost 5 bases, with 15 bases spanning the gap. From germline, CDR1 is SGHRS and CDR2 YFSETQ. CDR3 residues: CASSPSTSSETQYF. The CDR3 DNA is TGCGCCAGCAGCCCGAGCACTAGCTCGGAGACCCAGTACTTC.

V gene TRBV2 combines with J gene TRBJ1-5; tentative D call: TRBD1 (6 bases). V was shortened by 1 base and J by 4 bases, with 11 bases between the two germline ends. CDR1 SNHLY and CDR2 FYNNEI come from the germline V gene. The length of the CDR3 is 15 residues. The CDR3, as DNA: TGTGCCAGCAGTGAAGATCAGACAGGTAATCAGCCCCAGCATTTT. Amino acid sequence: CASSEDQTGNQPQHF. Looking up the rest from reference TRBV2 and TRBJ1-5 gives the full variable domain: EPEVTQTPSHQVTQMGQEVILRCVPISNHLYFYWYRQILGQKVEFLVSFYNNEISEKSEIFDDQFSVERPDGSNFTLKIRSTKLEDSAMYFCASSEDQTGNQPQHFGDGTRLSIL.

This clone was seen a single time. The V call is TRBV7-9, the J call TRBJ2-3; TRBD2 matches at 14 bases. The CDR3 has 15 amino acids. V trimming: 5 bases; J trimming: 6 bases; junction bases outside the gene matches: 4. Germline CDR1 is SEHNR and CDR2 is FQNEAQ (reference sequence). The CDR3 DNA reads TGTGCCAGCAGCAAGGGACTAGCGGGAGCCGATACGCAGTATTTT. Translating gives CASSKGLAGADTQYF.

The chain links TRBV10-3 to TRBJ1-1, with TRBD1 matching over 8 bases. This CDR3 has 14 amino acids. With 7 bases clipped from V and 4 bases from J, the junction kept 8 bases outside the gene matches. Looked up from germline, CDR1 is ENHRY and CDR2 is SYGVKD. The CDR3, as DNA: TGTGCCATCACCACGACAGGGGAGGCCACTGAAGCTTTCTTT. This translates into CAITTTGEATEAFF.

This chain connects TRBV2 to TRBJ2-7, with 13 positions matching TRBD2. The CDR3 is 17 residues long. Germline CDR1 reads SNHLY; CDR2 reads FYNNEI. The trim removed 6 bases at V and 5 bases at J, leaving 13 bases unmatched. The CDR3 DNA follows: TGTGCCAGCAGAAGGACTAGCGGGAGAGTGGTAGGCCACGAGCAGTACTTC. Translated: CASRRTSGRVVGHEQYF.